Sequencing of this T cell receptor beta chain was carried out in a study of shared clonotypes between healthy human individuals. CDR3 length: 15 amino acids. V lost 0 bases and J lost 1; bases outside the gene matches: 3. Germline lookup yields CDR1 SGHRS and CDR2 YFSETQ. Concerning this clone itself: Its target is unknown.

Donors were Caucasian adults residing in Nashville, Tennessee, USA. Clones were sequenced by immunoSEQ multiplex PCR, and TCRdb holds only the in-frame ones, with some missing. Of 1,100,000 or so clones detected, approximately 78% appear once; the ten largest clones hold more than 0.45%. Findings and limits, study-wide: The donor pool, a small one, limited the genetic and exposure-history diversity represented. Researchers sampled blood only, noting tissue repertoires likely differ.

The sequence came from a man between 18 and 29 years old in good health. Some clones in this sample may be carry-over from other donors' samples. Sequencing input: memory CD4+ T cells from PBMCs. Subset meaning: CD45RA-negative fraction. V is TRBV5-1 and J is TRBJ2-5, with 7 bases that match TRBD2. The CDR3 protein is CASSLGGSPQETQYF. For the CDR3, the DNA is TGCGCCAGCAGCTTGGGCGGGAGCCCCCAAGAGACCCAGTACTTC.